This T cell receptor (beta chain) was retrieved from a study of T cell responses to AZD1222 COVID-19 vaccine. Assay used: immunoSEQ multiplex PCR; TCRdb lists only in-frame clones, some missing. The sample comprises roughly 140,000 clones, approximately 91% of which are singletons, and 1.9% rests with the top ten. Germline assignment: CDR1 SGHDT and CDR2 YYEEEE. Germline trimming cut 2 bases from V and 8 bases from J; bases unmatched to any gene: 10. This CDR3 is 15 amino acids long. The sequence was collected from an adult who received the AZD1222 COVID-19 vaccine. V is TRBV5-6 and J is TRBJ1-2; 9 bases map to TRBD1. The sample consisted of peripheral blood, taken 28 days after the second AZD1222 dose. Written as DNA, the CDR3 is TGTGCCAGCAGCTTCCCCGGGACAGGGAGGATGGGCTACACCTTC. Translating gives CASSFPGTGRMGYTF.